These T cell receptor beta chains were read from a single sample in a study of shared clonotypes between healthy human individuals. Using immunoSEQ multiplex PCR, the repertoire was profiled, and TCRdb retains in-frame clones only, with some absent. The repertoire holds some 500,000 clones, with about 96% as singletons. Material: naive CD4+ T cells sorted from blood. The receptor source for this set is a woman in her 30s in good health. CDR3s leave out the opening cysteine and the closing phenylalanine or tryptophan.

V: TRBV30; length: 13; J: TRBJ2-5; CDR3: AWTRSGRAGETQY
V: TRBV2; length: 11; J: TRBJ1-2; CDR3: ASRETVLSGYT
V: TRBV28; length: 12; J: TRBJ2-1; CDR3: ASSLGLSTSEQF
V: TRBV2; length: 12; J: TRBJ2-1; CDR3: ASRRDRATNEQF
V: TRBV5-1; length: 12; J: TRBJ1-1; CDR3: ASSLGPSDTEAF
V: TRBV2; length: 14; J: TRBJ1-5; CDR3: ASRVQGALSNQPQH
V: TRBV19; length: 11; J: TRBJ2-7; CDR3: AKNRGYYYEQY
V: TRBV4-2; length: 16; J: TRBJ2-4; CDR3: ASSPFGGRAEGKNIQY
V: TRBV19; length: 13; J: TRBJ2-7; CDR3: ASSIDGTSAYEQY
V: TRBV5-6; length: 16; J: TRBJ1-3; CDR3: ASSFRGGGRSTRNTIY
V: TRBV11-3; length: 13; J: TRBJ2-7; CDR3: ASSLEGVTAYEQY
V: TRBV5-4; length: 15; J: TRBJ2-1; CDR3: ASSLGSGRIGYNEQF
V: TRBV25-1; length: 12; J: TRBJ2-7; CDR3: ASSGGQGAYEQY
V: TRBV6-1; length: 16; J: TRBJ1-5; CDR3: ASSEDHRVLPSNQPQH
V: TRBV19; length: 11; J: TRBJ1-5; CDR3: ASSQVSNQPQH
V: TRBV5-1; length: 13; J: TRBJ2-1; CDR3: ASSSQGESYNEQF
V: TRBV7-3; length: 11; J: TRBJ1-1; CDR3: ASSLSGSTEAF
V: TRBV21-1; length: 13; J: TRBJ1-5; CDR3: ASSKGVRGNQPQH
V: TRBV19; length: 12; J: TRBJ1-5; CDR3: ASSISKNDQPQH
V: TRBV10-3; length: 12; J: TRBJ1-5; CDR3: AISVEDRGQPQH
V: TRBV28; length: 12; J: TRBJ2-1; CDR3: ASSFGRPPNEQF
V: TRBV30; length: 8; J: TRBJ2-1; CDR3: AWRINEQF
V: TRBV5-1; length: 12; J: TRBJ2-7; CDR3: ASSLTTPQHEQY
V: TRBV4-1; length: 12; J: TRBJ2-7; CDR3: ASKTTVDTYEQY
V: TRBV5-4; length: 16; J: TRBJ2-3; CDR3: ASGGRRSGSPGTDTQY
V: TRBV5-1; length: 13; J: TRBJ2-2; CDR3: ASSPGTGGTGELF
V: TRBV28; length: 11; J: TRBJ1-2; CDR3: ASSLSDNYGYT
V: TRBV5-1; length: 13; J: TRBJ2-1; CDR3: ASSLSSGSYNEQF
V: TRBV5-1; length: 14; J: TRBJ2-2; CDR3: ASSAQAGANTGELF
V: TRBV5-1; length: 13; J: TRBJ2-2; CDR3: ASSLVSWGTGELF
V: TRBV5-6; length: 13; J: TRBJ2-3; CDR3: ASSERSFSTDTQY
V: TRBV7-3; length: 12; J: TRBJ2-1; CDR3: ASSQGQGANEQF
V: TRBV2; length: 11; J: TRBJ2-7; CDR3: ASHISYVDEQY
V: TRBV28; length: 14; J: TRBJ2-3; CDR3: ASGHSDRLSKDTQY
V: TRBV4-2; length: 12; J: TRBJ2-1; CDR3: ASERGGGPNEQF
V: TRBV18; length: 16; J: TRBJ2-3; CDR3: ASSPTTTREKSTDTQY
V: TRBV4-1; length: 13; J: TRBJ1-5; CDR3: ASSLIQGAVEPQH
V: TRBV6-6; length: 12; J: TRBJ2-7; CDR3: ASSYSDGPYEQY
V: TRBV7-9; length: 10; J: TRBJ2-7; CDR3: ASSFHRAEQY
V: TRBV6-5; length: 14; J: TRBJ1-1; CDR3: ASSYRGGAAITEAF
V: TRBV15; length: 11; J: TRBJ1-5; CDR3: ATSRGGFQPQH
V: TRBV18; length: 11; J: TRBJ2-5; CDR3: ASSPREEETQY
V: TRBV19; length: 12; J: TRBJ1-5; CDR3: ASSRTGSNQPQH